The 6 T cell receptor beta chains given below trace back to one sample, sequenced in a study of blood T cell repertoires in COVID-19 (dated by TCRdb to 2018 to 2020). Library method: the immunoSEQ multiplex PCR assay. TCRdb provides this immuneACCESS table in a form limited to in-frame rearrangements. Some clones are lacking; in checked studies, under half of them reflect an unresolved V gene, and why the rest are absent is not known. The sample includes about 130,000 clones, with approximately 74% observed a single time. The top ten hold around 1.8% of the sample. What was sequenced was peripheral blood. These receptors originate from a woman in her 70s with acute or convalescent COVID-19.

A few counts support this clone. One junction end does not reproduce the germline sequence, and a read error may be involved. This chain links TRBV5-6 with TRBJ2-2; D might be TRBD2 (6 bases). The germline V gene encodes CDR1 SGHDT and CDR2 YYEEEE. This CDR3 region has 12 residues. The CDR3 sequence: CASTYVSGVLFF. CDR3 in DNA: TGTGCCAGCACTTACGTTTCGGGGGTGCTGTTTTTT.

The genes are TRBV5-1 and TRBJ1-1; D may be TRBD1 (6 bases). The CDR3 has 15 residues. V was trimmed by 4 bases and J by 0 bases, leaving 13 bases between them. Per germline, CDR1 SGHRS and CDR2 YFSETQ. The CDR3, as DNA: TGCGCCAGCAGCGGACGGGACACCATGAACACTGAAGCTTTCTTT. It yields the protein CASSGRDTMNTEAFF.

The V gene is TRBV11-3, the J gene TRBJ2-6; unclear D gene. V was shortened by 1 base and J by 2 bases, with 12 bases between the two germline ends. The CDR3 totals 17 residues. Germline lookup yields CDR1 SGHNT and CDR2 YENEEA. Written as DNA, the CDR3 is TGTGCCAGCAGCTTAGGTGGAGTTTCTACTGGGGCCAACGTCCTGACTTTC. Amino acids: CASSLGGVSTGANVLTF.

This clone appeared a few times. The J gene is TRBJ2-4, the V gene TRBV2; D uncertain. Germline V gene sequence: CDR1 SNHLY, CDR2 FYNNEI. This CDR3 is 16 amino acids long. V lost 2 bases to trimming and J lost 1 base, with 12 bases between them. Here the CDR3 DNA reads TGTGCCAGCAGTGAAAATCTCTCGCGGGCCAAAAACATTCAGTACTTC. Translating gives CASSENLSRAKNIQYF.

The genes are TRBV19 and TRBJ1-6; 9 bases are a match to TRBD1. This CDR3 contains 14 residues. The germline V gene has CDR1 LNHDA and CDR2 SQIVND (reference sequence). V lost 4 bases and J lost 7; bases outside the gene matches: 2. The CDR3 is CASSTGTGNSPLHF. CDR3 DNA sequence: TGTGCCAGTAGTACCGGGACAGGGAATTCACCCCTCCACTTT.

The chain links TRBV6-1 to TRBJ2-1; 12 bases are shared with TRBD1. Per the germline V gene, CDR1 is MNHNS and CDR2 is SASEGT. The CDR3 covers 20 residues. Trimming at V came to 2 bases and at J to 4 bases, leaving 15 bases not matched to a gene. CDR3 nucleotides: TGTGCCAGCAGTGAACACGAAGTCCCGGGACAGGGGGCCGGGTACAATGAGCAGTTCTTC. Its translation: CASSEHEVPGQGAGYNEQFF.